A single sample gave rise to the 9 T cell receptor beta chains below, sequenced in a study of blood T cell repertoires in COVID-19. Assay: immunoSEQ multiplex PCR; the TCRdb copy retains only in-frame clones and omits some. The profile shows just under 80,000 clones, approximately 80% of them singletons. Sequenced sample: peripheral blood. The receptors stem from a woman aged 70 to 79 with acute or convalescent COVID-19.

The V gene is TRBV5-1, the J gene TRBJ1-1; the D is unclear. The CDR3 extends over 14 amino acids. Deletions cut 0 bases from V and 4 bases from J, with 10 bases between. CDR1 is SGHRS, CDR2 YFSETQ, per germline. The CDR3 nucleotides read TGCGCCAGCAGCTTGGTCCCAGTCAGCACTGAAGCTTTCTTT. Amino acids: CASSLVPVSTEAFF. Combining the CDR3 with reference TRBV5-1 and TRBJ1-1 gives the whole variable domain KAGVTQTPRYLIKTRGQQVTLSCSPISGHRSVSWYQQTPGQGLQFLFEYFSETQRNKGNFPGRFSGRQFSNSRSEMNVSTLELGDSALYLCASSLVPVSTEAFFGQGTRLTVV.

This clone occurred once. The V gene is TRBV5-1, the J gene TRBJ1-2; no firm D call. This CDR3 spans 13 amino acids. Germline V gives CDR1 SGHRS, CDR2 YFSETQ. The V end was cut by 3 bases, the J end by 7 bases, with 13 bases between. The CDR3: CASSSNGVRGYTF. The DNA of the CDR3 is TGCGCCAGCAGCTCCAACGGGGTTCGTGGCTACACCTTC.

This chain uses TRBV13 with TRBJ1-4; 7 bases fit TRBD1. Germline CDR1 and CDR2: PRHDT and FYEKMQ (reference sequence). Losses at the gene ends were 5 bases for V and 3 bases for J; bases not matched to a gene: 3. The CDR3 length is 14 residues. The CDR3, as DNA: TGTGCCAGCAGCCCGGACAGGTCTAATGAAAAACTGTTTTTT. This codes for CASSPDRSNEKLFF.

The rearrangement joins TRBV7-3 to TRBJ2-2, with D uncertain. V was shortened by 2 bases and J by 5 bases, with 6 bases between the two germline ends. Germline values: CDR1 SGHTA, CDR2 FQGTGA. CDR3 length: 13 amino acids. CDR3 nucleotides: TGTGCCAGCAGCTTACAATCAACCGGGGAGCTGTTTTTT. Translating it yields CASSLQSTGELFF.

This chain links TRBV19 with TRBJ1-5, with 7 bases aligning to TRBD1. Germline CDR1 is LNHDA and CDR2 is SQIVND (reference sequence). V lost 5 bases, J lost 2 bases, and 6 bases stayed unmatched. The CDR3 covers 15 residues. The CDR3 sequence: CASSPKTGGNQPQHF. The CDR3 region has the DNA TGTGCCAGTAGTCCCAAAACAGGGGGCAATCAGCCCCAGCATTTT.

This chain joins TRBV19 and TRBJ2-7; 7 nucleotides match TRBD1. Per the germline V gene, CDR1 is LNHDA and CDR2 is SQIVND (reference sequence). After removal of 5 bases from V and 3 bases from J, the junction contained 7 bases not matched to a gene. This CDR3 region has 14 residues. The CDR3 here is CASSFRTGNYEQYF. The CDR3 nucleotides read TGTGCCAGTAGTTTTCGGACAGGAAACTACGAGCAGTACTTC.

The CDR3 region has the DNA TGTGCCACCAGCAGAGTAAGACTGGGTGAAAAACTGTTTTTT. It specifies CATSRVRLGEKLFF. This chain uses TRBV15 with TRBJ1-4; no reliable D call. The V gene's germline CDR1 is LNHNV and CDR2 YYDKDF (reference sequence). The CDR3 loop spans 14 amino acids. V dropped 1 base and J dropped 7 bases, with 10 bases sitting between them.

The V and J genes are TRBV12-5 and TRBJ2-1, with 9 bases fitting TRBD2. This CDR3 is built from 15 residues. Trimming cost V 8 bases and J 6 bases; bases outside gene matches: 11. Germline CDR1 reads LGHNT; CDR2 reads FRNRAP. The CDR3, as DNA: TGTGCTAGTTCGTGGGGGGCGGGAGGGCCCAATGAGCAGTTCTTC. This sequence encodes CASSWGAGGPNEQFF.

This sequence joins TRBV12-3 or TRBV12-4 and TRBJ2-5; TRBD2 matches 7 bases. J gave up 5 bases and V 4 bases, and 4 bases lay outside the gene matches. The CDR3 consists of 13 residues. The CDR3 loop is CASSYGGRETQYF. CDR3 coding DNA: TGTGCCAGCAGTTACGGGGGGAGGGAGACCCAGTACTTC.